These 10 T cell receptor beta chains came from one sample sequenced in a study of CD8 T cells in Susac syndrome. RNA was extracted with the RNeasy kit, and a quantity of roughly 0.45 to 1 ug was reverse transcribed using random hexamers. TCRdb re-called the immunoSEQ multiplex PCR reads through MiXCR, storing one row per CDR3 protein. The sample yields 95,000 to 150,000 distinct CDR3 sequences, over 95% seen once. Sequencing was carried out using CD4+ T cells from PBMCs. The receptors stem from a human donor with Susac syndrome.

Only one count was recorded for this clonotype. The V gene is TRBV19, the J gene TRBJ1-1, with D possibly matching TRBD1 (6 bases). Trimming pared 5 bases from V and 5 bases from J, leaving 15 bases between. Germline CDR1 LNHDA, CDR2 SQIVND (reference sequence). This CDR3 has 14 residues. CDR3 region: CASSWGGRKTEAFF. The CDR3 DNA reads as TGTGCCAGTAGTTGGGGGGGGCGGAAAACTGAAGCTTTCTTT.

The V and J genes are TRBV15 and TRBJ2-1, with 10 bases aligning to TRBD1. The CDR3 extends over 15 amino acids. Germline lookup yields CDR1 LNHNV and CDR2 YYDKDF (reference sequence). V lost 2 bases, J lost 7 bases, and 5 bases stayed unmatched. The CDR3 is CATSRPGQGKNEQFF. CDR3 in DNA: TGTGCCACCAGCAGACCGGGACAGGGGAAGAATGAGCAGTTCTTC.

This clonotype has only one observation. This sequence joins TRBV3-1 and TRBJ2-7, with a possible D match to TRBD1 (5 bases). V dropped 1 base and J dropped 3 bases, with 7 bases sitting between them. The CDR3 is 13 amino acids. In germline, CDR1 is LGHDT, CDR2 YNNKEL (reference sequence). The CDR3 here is CASSQVDSYEQYF. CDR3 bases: TGTGCCAGCAGCCAAGTAGACAGCTACGAGCAGTACTTC.

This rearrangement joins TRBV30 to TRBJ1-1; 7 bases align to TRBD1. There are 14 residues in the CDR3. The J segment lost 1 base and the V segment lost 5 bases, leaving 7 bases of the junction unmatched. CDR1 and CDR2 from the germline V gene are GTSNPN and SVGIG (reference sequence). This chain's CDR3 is CAWELRDRNTEAFF. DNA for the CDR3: TGTGCCTGGGAGCTCCGGGACAGGAACACTGAAGCTTTCTTT.

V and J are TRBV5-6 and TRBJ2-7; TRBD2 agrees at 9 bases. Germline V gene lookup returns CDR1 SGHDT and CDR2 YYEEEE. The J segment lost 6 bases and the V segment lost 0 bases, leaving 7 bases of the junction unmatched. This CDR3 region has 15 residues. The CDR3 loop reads CASSLGLGGRVEQYF. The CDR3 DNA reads TGTGCCAGCAGCTTGGGGTTAGGCGGGAGGGTCGAGCAGTACTTC.

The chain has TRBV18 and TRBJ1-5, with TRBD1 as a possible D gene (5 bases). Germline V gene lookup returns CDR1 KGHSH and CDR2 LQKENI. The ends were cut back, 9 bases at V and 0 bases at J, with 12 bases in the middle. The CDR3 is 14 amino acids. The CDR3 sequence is CASTDSYSNQPQHF. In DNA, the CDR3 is TGTGCCAGTACCGACAGTTATAGCAATCAGCCCCAGCATTTT. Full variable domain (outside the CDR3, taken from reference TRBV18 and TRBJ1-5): NAGVMQNPRHLVRRRGQEARLRCSPMKGHSHVYWYRQLPEEGLKFMVYLQKENIIDESGMPKERFSAEFPKEGPSILRIQQVVRGDSAAYFCASTDSYSNQPQHFGDGTRLSIL.

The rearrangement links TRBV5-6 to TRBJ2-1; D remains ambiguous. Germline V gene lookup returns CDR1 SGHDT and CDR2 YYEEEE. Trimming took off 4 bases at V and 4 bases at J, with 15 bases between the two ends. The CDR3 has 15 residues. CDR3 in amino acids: CASSPARLGYNEQFF. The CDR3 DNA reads TGTGCCAGCAGCCCCGCTCGGCTAGGGTACAATGAGCAGTTCTTC. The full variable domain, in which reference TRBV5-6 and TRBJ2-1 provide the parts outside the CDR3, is DAGVTQSPTHLIKTRGQQVTLRCSPKSGHDTVSWYQQALGQGPQFIFQYYEEEERQRGNFPDRFSGHQFPNYSSELNVNALLLGDSALYLCASSPARLGYNEQFFGPGTRLTVL.

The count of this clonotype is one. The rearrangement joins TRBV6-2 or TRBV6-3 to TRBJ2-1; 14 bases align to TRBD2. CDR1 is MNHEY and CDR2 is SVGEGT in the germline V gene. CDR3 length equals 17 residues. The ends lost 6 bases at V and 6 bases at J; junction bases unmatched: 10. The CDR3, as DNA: TGTGCCAGCAGACTAAGACTAGCGGGAGGGCCGGGCAATGAGCAGTTCTTC. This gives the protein CASRLRLAGGPGNEQFF.

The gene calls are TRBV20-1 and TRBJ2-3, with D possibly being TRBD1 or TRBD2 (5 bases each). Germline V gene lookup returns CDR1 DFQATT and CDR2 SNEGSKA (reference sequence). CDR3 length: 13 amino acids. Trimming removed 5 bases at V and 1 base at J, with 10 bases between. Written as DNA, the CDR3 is TGCAGTGCTGGGGGAGACGGCACAGATACGCAGTATTTT. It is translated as CSAGGDGTDTQYF.

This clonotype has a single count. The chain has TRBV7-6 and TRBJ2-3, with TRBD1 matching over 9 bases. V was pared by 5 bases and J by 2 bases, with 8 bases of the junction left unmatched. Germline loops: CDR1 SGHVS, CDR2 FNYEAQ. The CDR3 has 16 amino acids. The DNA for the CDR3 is TGTGCCAGCAGCCCGCGGACAGGGGTGGTCACAGATACGCAGTATTTT. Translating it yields CASSPRTGVVTDTQYF.